A single T cell receptor beta chain is shown here with its context. Its antigen remains unidentified. Study-wide results and caveats: In terms of TCR gene usage, tumor memory CD4+ T cells clustered together with blood and lymph node memory CD4+ cells, as well as with lymph node naive CD4+ cells.

The sorted Tregs were CD4+CD25+CD127-/low cells. The V end lost 6 bases, the J end lost 0 bases, and 15 bases lay between the germline ends. Germline V gene sequence: CDR1 DFQATT, CDR2 SNEGSKA (reference sequence). The CDR3 has 14 amino acids. Constant-region reverse primers amplified full-length variable regions, followed by semi-nested Nested Universal Primer A PCR. TCRdb ran MiXCR on the 5' RACE reads and lists one entry per CDR3 protein. The profile shows about 59,000 distinct CDR3 sequences, 20% to 25% of them singletons. The TCR comes from a female donor with breast cancer. The material sequenced was tumor-infiltrating Tregs sorted from the breast tumor. The rearrangement links TRBV20-1 to TRBJ2-7; no clear D. CDR3 DNA: TGCAGTGCCTGGGCACAGTCGAGCTCCTACGAGCAGTACTTC. Its protein is CSAWAQSSSYEQYF.